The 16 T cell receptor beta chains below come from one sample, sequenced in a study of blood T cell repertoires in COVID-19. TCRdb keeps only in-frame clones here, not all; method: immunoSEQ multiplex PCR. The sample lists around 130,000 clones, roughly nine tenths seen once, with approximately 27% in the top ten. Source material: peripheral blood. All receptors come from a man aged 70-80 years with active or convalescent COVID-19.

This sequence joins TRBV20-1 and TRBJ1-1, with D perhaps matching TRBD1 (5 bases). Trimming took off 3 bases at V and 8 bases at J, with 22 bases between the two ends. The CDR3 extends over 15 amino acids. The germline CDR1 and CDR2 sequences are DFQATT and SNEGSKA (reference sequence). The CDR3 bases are TGCAGTGCTAGTCAGAGGTCCACGCCGCAGGGCGAAGCTTTCTTT. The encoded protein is CSASQRSTPQGEAFF.

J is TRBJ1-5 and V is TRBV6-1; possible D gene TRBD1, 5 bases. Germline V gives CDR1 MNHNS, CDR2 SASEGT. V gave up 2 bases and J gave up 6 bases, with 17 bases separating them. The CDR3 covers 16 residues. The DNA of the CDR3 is TGTGCCAGCAGTGAACCGAATAGGGGCCCCCGTCAGCCCCAGCATTTT. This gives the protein CASSEPNRGPRQPQHF.

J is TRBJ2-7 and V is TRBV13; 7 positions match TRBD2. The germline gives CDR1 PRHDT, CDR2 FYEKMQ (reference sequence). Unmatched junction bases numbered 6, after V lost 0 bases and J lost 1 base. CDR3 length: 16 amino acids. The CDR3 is CASSLGPPSGSYEQYF. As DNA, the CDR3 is TGTGCCAGCAGCTTAGGCCCCCCTAGCGGTTCCTACGAGCAGTACTTC.

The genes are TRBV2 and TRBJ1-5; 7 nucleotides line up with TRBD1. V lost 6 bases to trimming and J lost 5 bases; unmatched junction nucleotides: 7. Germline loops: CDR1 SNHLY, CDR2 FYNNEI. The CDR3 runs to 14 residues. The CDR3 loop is CASSGTVIDQPQHF. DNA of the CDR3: TGTGCCAGCAGCGGGACAGTAATCGATCAGCCCCAGCATTTT.

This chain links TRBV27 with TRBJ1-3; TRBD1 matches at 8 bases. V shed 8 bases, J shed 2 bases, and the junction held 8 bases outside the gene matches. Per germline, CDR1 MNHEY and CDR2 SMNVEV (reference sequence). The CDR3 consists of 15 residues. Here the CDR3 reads CASGRTGRPGNTIYF. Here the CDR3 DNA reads TGTGCCAGCGGGCGGACAGGGAGGCCTGGAAACACCATATATTTT.

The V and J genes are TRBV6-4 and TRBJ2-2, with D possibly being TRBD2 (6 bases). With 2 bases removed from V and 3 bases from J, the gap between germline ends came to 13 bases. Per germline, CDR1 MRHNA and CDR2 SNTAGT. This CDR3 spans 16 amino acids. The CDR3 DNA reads TGTGCCAGCAGTGACGATCGGGAGTTTGACACCGGGGAGCTGTTTTTT. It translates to CASSDDREFDTGELFF.

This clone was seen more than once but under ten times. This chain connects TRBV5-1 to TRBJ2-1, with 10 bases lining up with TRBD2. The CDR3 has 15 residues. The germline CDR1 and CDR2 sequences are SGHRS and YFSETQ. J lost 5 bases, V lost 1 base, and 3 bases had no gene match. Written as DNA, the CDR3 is TGCGCCAGCAGCTTGTTGACTAGCGGGCACAATGAGCAGTTCTTC. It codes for CASSLLTSGHNEQFF.

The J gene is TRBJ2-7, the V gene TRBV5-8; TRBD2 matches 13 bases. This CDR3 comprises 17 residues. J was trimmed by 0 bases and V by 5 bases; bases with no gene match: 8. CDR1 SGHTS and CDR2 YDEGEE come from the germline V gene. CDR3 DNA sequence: TGTGCCAGCAGTACGCCCGGGACTAGCGGGATCTCCTACGAGCAGTACTTC. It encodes CASSTPGTSGISYEQYF.

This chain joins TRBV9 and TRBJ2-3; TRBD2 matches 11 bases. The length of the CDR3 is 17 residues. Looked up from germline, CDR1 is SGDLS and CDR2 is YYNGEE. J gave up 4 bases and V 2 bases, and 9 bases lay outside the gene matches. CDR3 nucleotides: TGTGCCAGCAGCGTCGGTGAGACTAGCGGGATGTCAGATACGCAGTATTTT. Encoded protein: CASSVGETSGMSDTQYF.

The CDR3: CASSPRSFGNTIYF. For the CDR3, the DNA is TGTGCCAGCAGCCCACGCAGTTTCGGAAACACCATATATTTT. V is TRBV7-2 and J is TRBJ1-3, with D unclear. Germline values: CDR1 SGHTA, CDR2 FQGNSA. Trimming cost V 5 bases and J 4 bases, with 12 bases left between them. This CDR3 region has 14 residues.

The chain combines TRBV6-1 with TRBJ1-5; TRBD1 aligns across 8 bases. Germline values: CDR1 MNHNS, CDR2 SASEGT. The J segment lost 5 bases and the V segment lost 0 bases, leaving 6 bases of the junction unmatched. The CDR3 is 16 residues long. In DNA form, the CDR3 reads TGTGCCAGCAGTGAAGCGGGCGCAGGGGGCCATCAGCCCCAGCATTTT. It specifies CASSEAGAGGHQPQHF.

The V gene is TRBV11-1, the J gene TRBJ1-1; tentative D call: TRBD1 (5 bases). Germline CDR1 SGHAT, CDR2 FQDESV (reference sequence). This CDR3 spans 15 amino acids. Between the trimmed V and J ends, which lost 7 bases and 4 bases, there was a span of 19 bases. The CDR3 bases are TGTGCCAGCAAAGAACCGGGGGGAATGACCACTGAAGCTTTCTTT. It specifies CASKEPGGMTTEAFF.

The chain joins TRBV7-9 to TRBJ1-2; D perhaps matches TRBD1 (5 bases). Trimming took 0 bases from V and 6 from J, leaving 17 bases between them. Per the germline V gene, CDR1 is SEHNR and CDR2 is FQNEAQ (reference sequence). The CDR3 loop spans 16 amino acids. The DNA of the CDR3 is TGTGCCAGCAGCTTAGCTTCCGCAGGACACCTCGATGGCTACACCTTC. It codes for CASSLASAGHLDGYTF. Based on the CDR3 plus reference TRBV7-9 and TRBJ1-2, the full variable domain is DTGVSQNPRHKITKRGQNVTFRCDPISEHNRLYWYRQTLGQGPEFLTYFQNEAQLEKSRLLSDRFSAERPKGSFSTLEIQRTEQGDSAMYLCASSLASAGHLDGYTFGSGTRLTVV.

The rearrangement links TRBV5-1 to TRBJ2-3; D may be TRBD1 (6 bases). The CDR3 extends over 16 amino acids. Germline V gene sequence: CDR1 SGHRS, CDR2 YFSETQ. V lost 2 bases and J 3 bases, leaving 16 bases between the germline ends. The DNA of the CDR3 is TGCGCCAGCAGCTTCTCAGGGGATTACGGGACAGATACGCAGTATTTT. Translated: CASSFSGDYGTDTQYF. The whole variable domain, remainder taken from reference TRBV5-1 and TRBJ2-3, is KAGVTQTPRYLIKTRGQQVTLSCSPISGHRSVSWYQQTPGQGLQFLFEYFSETQRNKGNFPGRFSGRQFSNSRSEMNVSTLELGDSALYLCASSFSGDYGTDTQYFGPGTRLTVL.

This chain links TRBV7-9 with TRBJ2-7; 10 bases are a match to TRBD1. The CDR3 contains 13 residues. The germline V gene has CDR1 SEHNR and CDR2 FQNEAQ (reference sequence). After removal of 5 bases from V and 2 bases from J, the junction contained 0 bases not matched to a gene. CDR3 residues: CASSGQGAYEQYF. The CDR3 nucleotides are TGTGCCAGCAGCGGACAGGGGGCCTACGAGCAGTACTTC.

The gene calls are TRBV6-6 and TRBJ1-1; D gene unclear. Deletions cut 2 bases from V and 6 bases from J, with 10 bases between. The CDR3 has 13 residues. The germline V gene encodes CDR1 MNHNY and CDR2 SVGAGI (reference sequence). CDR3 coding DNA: TGTGCCAGCAGTTACAACCAAGCTGCTGAAGCTTTCTTT. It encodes CASSYNQAAEAFF.